This record looks at one TCR beta chain sequence and its context. The sample comes from a study of Ad26.COV2.S vaccination and SARS-CoV-2 variants. The CDR3 consists of 13 residues. Germline CDR1 and CDR2: MDHEN and SYDVKM. V lost 4 bases to trimming and J lost 11 bases, with 17 bases between them. Here immunoSEQ multiplex PCR was the method, and the copy in TCRdb shows in-frame clones only, minus some. The repertoire includes more than 85,000 clones, about three quarters of them detected once, and roughly 17% sits in the top ten. The TCR originated in a human donor who had recovered from COVID-19. The chain couples TRBV28 to TRBJ1-1; D remains ambiguous. Sequenced here: peripheral blood, sampled after recovery from COVID-19. The CDR3 region has the DNA TGTGCCAGCAGTTCCCCGCCCTCTAACATCGCTTTCTTT. Translating gives CASSSPPSNIAFF.